The rows below give T cell receptor beta chains drawn from one sample of a study of blood T cells in healthy people across ages. MiXCR, run by TCRdb on the 5' RACE reads, gives a single entry per CDR3 protein. The repertoire holds fewer than 1,000,000 distinct CDR3 sequences, with approximately 44% as singletons. Sequenced material: blood. These receptors all come from a man between 60 and 70 years old in good health. The CDR3 runs from the conserved cysteine through the conserved F or W. D genes are given only for firm matches. Clone size, where shown, is once, few, many, or a class for clones that have expanded.

clone size	V gene	J gene	D gene	CDR3 protein	CDR3 DNA
-	TRBV12-3/TRBV12-4	TRBJ2-6	-	CASSSGILTDPGANVLTF	TGTGCCAGCAGTTCCGGAATTCTAACAGACCCTGGGGCCAACGTCCTGACTTTC
-	TRBV29-1	TRBJ2-5	TRBD2	CSVAQVSGRAGQETQYF	TGCAGCGTAGCCCAAGTATCCGGACGAGCGGGACAAGAGACCCAGTACTTC
-	TRBV28	TRBJ2-1	TRBD1	CASTGAGGFYNEQFF	TGTGCCAGCACCGGGGCAGGGGGTTTCTACAATGAGCAGTTCTTC
few	TRBV6-6	TRBJ2-5	TRBD2	CASSDSGGALETQYF	TGTGCCAGCTCCGACAGCGGGGGGGCCTTGGAGACCCAGTACTTC
few	TRBV20-1	TRBJ1-4	-	CSARIRQSHNEKLFF	TGCAGTGCTAGAATCCGACAGAGTCATAATGAAAAACTGTTTTTT
-	TRBV5-4	TRBJ2-4	TRBD2	CASSFIAGGLAKNIQYF	TGTGCCAGCAGCTTCATAGCGGGGGGCTTAGCCAAAAACATTCAGTACTTC
few	TRBV9	TRBJ2-7	-	CASSGRPESDEQYF	TGTGCCAGCAGCGGAAGACCGGAAAGCGACGAGCAGTACTTC
many	TRBV29-1	TRBJ1-5	-	CSVGGQPQHF	TGCAGCGTTGGGGGTCAGCCCCAGCATTTT
-	TRBV30	TRBJ2-5	-	CAWTSGQGLQETQYF	TGTGCCTGGACTTCAGGACAGGGACTACAAGAGACCCAGTACTTC
-	TRBV4-3	TRBJ1-6	TRBD1	CASSQVAPNRQGWAYNSPLHF	TGCGCCAGCAGCCAAGTGGCCCCTAATCGACAGGGTTGGGCCTATAATTCACCCCTCCACTTT
-	TRBV12-3/TRBV12-4	TRBJ1-4	-	CASSLYSSGEKLFF	TGTGCCAGCAGTTTATACTCAAGCGGTGAAAAACTGTTTTTT
once	TRBV7-2	TRBJ1-2	TRBD1	CASSLEVQGAFGYTF	TGTGCCAGCAGCTTAGAGGTACAGGGGGCTTTTGGCTACACCTTC
-	TRBV2	TRBJ2-3	TRBD2	CASSVQRGRTDTQYF	TGTGCCAGCAGTGTGCAGCGGGGGCGTACAGATACGCAGTATTTT
few	TRBV4-3	TRBJ2-5	TRBD1	CASSLDRVKGEQYF	TGCGCCAGCAGCCTGGACAGGGTGAAGGGAGAGCAGTACTTC
-	TRBV29-1	TRBJ1-2	-	CSVGGESYGYTF	TGCAGCGTTGGAGGGGAAAGCTATGGCTACACCTTC
few	TRBV5-1	TRBJ2-4	-	CASSLSYRLGDIQYF	TGCGCCAGCAGCTTGTCCTACAGGCTGGGGGACATTCAGTACTTC
-	TRBV11-3	TRBJ2-5	-	CASSRESQETQYF	TGTGCCAGCAGCAGAGAGAGCCAAGAGACCCAGTACTTC
-	TRBV11-2	TRBJ1-3	-	CASTSVDSSGNTIYF	TGTGCCAGCACCTCCGTGGACAGCTCTGGAAACACCATATATTTT
-	TRBV20-1	TRBJ2-3	TRBD2	CSARPGLAGGIGTQYF	TGCAGTGCTAGACCGGGACTAGCGGGGGGGATTGGCACGCAGTATTTT
-	TRBV20-1	TRBJ1-2	-	CSAETGSGYGYTF	TGCAGTGCTGAAACAGGGTCCGGCTATGGCTACACCTTC
-	TRBV6-5	TRBJ2-7	TRBD2	CASSPSGGGDEQYF	TGTGCCAGCAGCCCTAGCGGGGGCGGAGACGAGCAGTACTTC
-	TRBV7-2	TRBJ2-5	TRBD2	CASSLEGLGGSQYF	TGTGCCAGCAGCTTAGAGGGGCTGGGGGGGTCCCAGTACTTC
-	TRBV25-1	TRBJ2-5	-	CASSETVGLYF	TGTGCCAGCAGTGAGACAGTGGGTTTGTACTTC
-	TRBV30	TRBJ2-7	-	CAWSASSYEQYF	TGTGCCTGGAGTGCCAGCTCCTACGAGCAGTACTTC
many	TRBV7-6	TRBJ1-2	-	CASSPHVRGEYGYTF	TGTGCCAGCAGCCCACACGTCAGGGGAGAGTATGGCTACACCTTC
-	TRBV5-5	TRBJ2-7	-	CASSLGGLYYEQYF	TGTGCCAGCAGCTTGGGCGGGCTTTACTACGAGCAGTACTTC